This TCR beta chain was recovered during a study of cytomegalovirus exposure and HLA in healthy donors. Study conclusions and caveats: Most TCR sequences showed up rarely, but some public TCRs showed up in many donors. Sequences of the TCR beta chain were said to predict the HLA-A and HLA-B alleles of most subjects accurately. The authors later found most CMV-associated TCR beta chains appeared HLA-restricted.

Primers included in the PCR were 60 Vbeta and 13 Jbeta primers. Profiling relied on immunoSEQ multiplex PCR, and the TCRdb table lists in-frame clones only, not all of them. The sample includes some 100,000 clones, around 75% of them seen just once. Worth noting for this clone: Its antigen is undetermined.

The CDR3 sequence is 14 residues long. Trimming took off 2 bases at V and 0 bases at J, with 7 bases between the two ends. CDR1 WSHSY and CDR2 SAAADI come from the germline V gene. Nominally healthy donors provided the samples, though records likely missed some immune exposures. The gene calls are TRBV10-2 and TRBJ2-5; tentative D call: TRBD2 (6 bases). The specimen was PBMCs. The clonotype was recovered from a male donor in good health and CMV-seropositive. CDR3: CASSERDYQETQYF. DNA for the CDR3: TGCGCCAGCAGTGAGAGGGACTACCAAGAGACCCAGTACTTC.